Presented here are 19 T cell receptor beta chains from one specimen sequenced in a study of molecular identifiers for immune sequencing clone quantification. Via MiXCR, TCRdb re-called the PCR reads, giving one row per CDR3 protein. The sample holds hundreds of thousands of distinct CDR3 sequences, about 25% seen once. The specimen was naive CD8+ T cells from blood, with Jurkat cell RNA spiked in. The subset: FACS-sorted CD8+CD4-CCR7+CD45RA+ naive T cells. All receptors derive from a human donor in good health. Some libraries in this study had Jurkat cell RNA spiked in.

Comment on this clonotype: A much larger clone sits a single nucleotide away, making a read error possible. The rearrangement uses TRBV6-5 and TRBJ2-5; tentatively, D is TRBD1 (6 bases). Germline CDR1 is MNHEY and CDR2 is SVGAGI. This CDR3 comprises 15 residues. CDR3 DNA sequence: TGTGCCCGCAGGGGAACAGGGATATCGCAAGAGACCCAGTACTTC. This encodes CARRGTGISQETQYF.

There are many counts of this clonotype. This chain joins TRBV30 and TRBJ2-3; TRBD2 agrees at 8 bases. V shed 5 bases, J shed 2 bases, and the junction held 6 bases outside the gene matches. This CDR3 has 14 residues. Looked up from germline, CDR1 is GTSNPN and CDR2 is SVGIG (reference sequence). CDR3 amino acids: CAWAIAGLTDTQYF. The CDR3 DNA is TGTGCCTGGGCAATAGCGGGGCTCACAGATACGCAGTATTTT. Complete variable domain (other parts from reference TRBV30 and TRBJ2-3): SQTIHQWPATLVQPVGSPLSLECTVEGTSNPNLYWYRQAAGRGLQLLFYSVGIGQISSEVPQNLSASRPQDRQFILSSKKLLLSDSGFYLCAWAIAGLTDTQYFGPGTRLTVL.

The chain joins TRBV19 to TRBJ2-7, with 9 nucleotides matching TRBD1. This CDR3 spans 15 amino acids. Trimming removed 4 bases from V and 3 bases from J; junction bases left unmatched: 7. Germline lookup yields CDR1 LNHDA and CDR2 SQIVND (reference sequence). CDR3 residues: CASSTDRGLIYEQYF. CDR3 DNA: TGTGCCAGTAGTACAGACAGGGGGTTGATCTACGAGCAGTACTTC.

A note on this clonotype: This may be a read error: a much more frequent sequence differs by one nucleotide. The chain links TRBV28 to TRBJ2-3; D is possibly TRBD2 (6 bases). The CDR3 totals 13 residues. Between the trimmed V and J ends, which lost 11 bases and 2 bases, there was a span of 14 bases. Germline loops: CDR1 MDHEN, CDR2 SYDVKM. CDR3 nucleotide sequence: TGTGCCTGCACACGGGAGAACACAGATACGCAGTATTTT. It encodes CACTRENTDTQYF.

This clonotype occurred a few times. This sequence joins TRBV2 and TRBJ2-7; the match to TRBD2 covers 7 bases. Germline V gene sequence: CDR1 SNHLY, CDR2 FYNNEI. Trimming removed 2 bases from V and 0 bases from J; junction bases left unmatched: 25. The CDR3 runs 22 residues. CDR3 in amino acids: CASSECSEQGPGGCPNSYEQYF. In nucleotides, the CDR3 is TGTGCCAGCAGTGAATGCTCCGAACAAGGCCCGGGAGGATGCCCGAACTCCTACGAGCAGTACTTC.

The rearrangement joins TRBV4-1 to TRBJ1-5; tentatively, D is TRBD1 (6 bases). V lost 1 base and J 4 bases, leaving 17 bases between the germline ends. The germline V gene has CDR1 MGHRA and CDR2 YSYEKL. The CDR3 totals 17 residues. The CDR3 bases are TGCGCCAGCAGCCAAGGTTATGGACAGCCGGAAAATCAGCCCCAGCATTTT. It encodes CASSQGYGQPENQPQHF.

This clonotype occurred many times. This rearrangement joins TRBV28 to TRBJ2-3, with unresolved D. CDR1 and CDR2 from the germline V gene are MDHEN and SYDVKM. CDR3 length equals 11 residues. V gave up 6 bases and J gave up 2 bases, with 3 bases separating them. DNA of the CDR3: TGTGCCAGCAGCTTCACAGATACGCAGTATTTT. Translated: CASSFTDTQYF.

In the case of this clonotype: The junction does not match germline at one end; this may be a read error. The CDR3 DNA follows: TGTACCAGCAGCTTAGACCCAAGACAGATTTCTACGGAACTGTTTTTT. This codes for CTSSLDPRQISTELFF. The chain is built from TRBV7-9 and TRBJ1-4; D possibly corresponds to TRBD1 (5 bases). CDR1 is SEHNR, CDR2 FQNEAQ, per germline (reference sequence). This CDR3 has 16 residues. The entire variable domain, with the rest obtained from reference TRBV7-9 and TRBJ1-4, is as follows: DTGVSQNPRHKITKRGQNVTFRCDPISEHNRLYWYRQTLGQGPEFLTYFQNEAQLEKSRLLSDRFSAERPKGSFSTLEIQRTEQGDSAMYLCTSSLDPRQISTELFFGSGTQLSVL.

Turning to this clonotype: This is likely a read error, given that the CDR3 carries no conserved phenylalanine or tryptophan at its end. This sequence joins TRBV6-2 or TRBV6-3 and TRBJ1-1; 10 bases match TRBD1. Germline V gene lookup returns CDR1 MNHEY and CDR2 SVGEGT. CDR3 length: 13 residues. The ends lost 6 bases at V and 3 bases at J; junction bases unmatched: 1. CDR3 region: CASSGTGDTEAFS. The CDR3 DNA reads TGTGCCAGCAGCGGGACAGGGGACACTGAAGCTTTCTCT.

The CDR3 here is CASRLILAGVFEQYF. The CDR3 DNA reads TGTGCCAGCAGACTCATACTAGCGGGAGTTTTTGAGCAGTACTTC. The chain recombines TRBV5-4 with TRBJ2-7; 11 nucleotides match TRBD2. After removal of 5 bases from V and 7 bases from J, the junction contained 11 bases not matched to a gene. Germline CDR1 and CDR2: SGHNT and YYREEE (reference sequence). The CDR3 totals 15 residues.

Notes on this clonotype: This clone may be a read error of a much larger clone one base away. This sequence joins TRBV7-9 and TRBJ2-7; 7 bases align to TRBD1. This CDR3 spans 15 amino acids. Germline V lookup: CDR1 SEHNR, CDR2 FQNEAQ (reference sequence). The CDR3 coding sequence is TGTACCAGCAGCTTAGCGACCACAGGGGTCTACGAGCAGTACTTC. It encodes CTSSLATTGVYEQYF.

J is TRBJ2-5 and V is TRBV20-1; D is unclear. The CDR3 totals 11 residues. V lost 2 bases to trimming and J lost 10 bases, with 11 bases between them. In germline, CDR1 is DFQATT, CDR2 SNEGSKA (reference sequence). The CDR3 coding sequence is TGCAGTGCTAGATTTGACGACGGCCAGTACTTC. It specifies CSARFDDGQYF.

The J gene is TRBJ2-1, the V gene TRBV6-6; the match to TRBD1 covers 9 bases. There are 16 residues in the CDR3. V shed 2 bases, J shed 6 bases, and the junction held 8 bases outside the gene matches. The V gene's germline CDR1 is MNHNY and CDR2 SVGAGI (reference sequence). This CDR3 is CASSYAPWTGVNEQFF. The CDR3 bases are TGTGCCAGCAGTTACGCGCCCTGGACAGGGGTCAATGAGCAGTTCTTC.

In this sample, this clonotype turned up many times. The V and J genes are TRBV4-3 and TRBJ1-1; D unclear. V lost 0 bases to trimming and J lost 0 bases, with 8 bases between them. Germline V gene sequence: CDR1 LGHNA, CDR2 YSLEER. The CDR3 is made up of 15 amino acids. This chain's CDR3 is CASSQDLSMNTEAFF. CDR3 nucleotides: TGCGCCAGCAGCCAAGATCTTAGTATGAACACTGAAGCTTTCTTT.

The chain employs TRBV2 and TRBJ1-5; 8 bases are a match to TRBD1. The length of the CDR3 is 17 residues. J gave up 3 bases and V 0 bases, and 7 bases lay outside the gene matches. Germline lookup yields CDR1 SNHLY and CDR2 FYNNEI. The CDR3 loop is CASSEALGTGINQPQHF. In DNA form, the CDR3 reads TGTGCCAGCAGTGAAGCGCTTGGGACAGGCATCAATCAGCCCCAGCATTTT.

As concerns this clonotype: This may stem from a read error, because a much larger clone lies one nucleotide away. The V call is TRBV20-1, the J call TRBJ2-5; D is ambiguous. The V gene's germline CDR1 is DFQATT and CDR2 SNEGSKA (reference sequence). The CDR3 length is 12 residues. Trimming took 4 bases from V and 7 from J, leaving 13 bases between them. The CDR3 spells CSATDQEGTQYF. In DNA, the CDR3 is TGCAGTGCTACAGACCAAGAAGGGACCCAGTACTTC.

The sample holds a few counts of this clonotype. The rearrangement joins TRBV5-3 to TRBJ2-5, with D possibly being TRBD1 or TRBD2 (5 bases each). TRBV5-3 is an ORF; its function is uncertain. V was pared by 8 bases and J by 3 bases, with 11 bases between. CDR3 length: 12 amino acids. Here the CDR3 DNA reads TGTGCCAGCAGGGACGGTGAAGAGACCCAGTACTTC. Translation gives CASRDGEETQYF.

CDR3: CASSSDYGARNTIYF. The CDR3, as DNA: TGTGCCAGCAGCTCGGACTATGGTGCTCGAAACACCATATATTTT. The chain couples TRBV5-6 to TRBJ1-3, with D uncertain. Per the germline V gene, CDR1 is SGHDT and CDR2 is YYEEEE. V was cut by 3 bases and J by 5 bases, with 15 bases left in between. The CDR3 contains 15 residues.

The gene calls are TRBV28 and TRBJ2-7, with unresolved D. The V gene's germline CDR1 is MDHEN and CDR2 SYDVKM. The CDR3 loop spans 14 amino acids. V was cut by 3 bases and J by 6 bases, with 15 bases left in between. CDR3 in amino acids: CASSFAVGSGEQYF. In DNA, the CDR3 is TGTGCCAGCAGTTTCGCCGTGGGGTCGGGCGAGCAGTACTTC.